These T cell receptor beta chains were read from a single sample in a study of patients and donors after allogeneic stem cell transplantation. TCRdb itself ran the RT-PCR reads through MiXCR, one entry per CDR3 protein. The sample carries about 100,000 distinct CDR3 sequences, about a third recorded once. The specimen was blood, either unsorted or a sorted T cell fraction (not recorded which). The receptor source for this set is a human donor who was either an allogeneic HSCT recipient or a stem cell or donor lymphocyte infusion donor (not recorded which). It is not recorded whose cells these are; they may come from a transplant donor. CDR3s include the opening cysteine and the closing phenylalanine or tryptophan. Each record gives: clone size, J gene, D gene, V gene, CDR3 DNA, CDR3 protein. The D gene is left open where the match is weak. The listing skips clone size in some rows; elsewhere it reads once, few, many or a size class.

many TRBJ1-1 . TRBV29-1 TGCAGCGTGGAGGGGGTAGACACTGAAGCTTTCTTT CSVEGVDTEAFF
. TRBJ2-7 . TRBV5-5 TGTGCCAGCAGCTTTTGCCACGAGCAGTACTTC CASSFCHEQYF
. TRBJ2-1 TRBD2 TRBV6-5 TGTGCCAGCAGTTGGGCCCAGCGGGGGGCGGAGCAGTTCTTC CASSWAQRGAEQFF
. TRBJ2-5 . TRBV5-1 TGCGCCAGCACCGAAGCGGAGAGAAAAGAGACCCAGTACTTC CASTEAERKETQYF
. TRBJ2-6 . TRBV3-1 TGTGCCAGCAGCCAGTATCGTCAACCCTCTGGGGCCAACGTCCTGACTTTC CASSQYRQPSGANVLTF
. TRBJ2-7 TRBD1 TRBV29-1 TGCAGCGCGGACAGGGAAAGGTGCTACTTC CSADRERCYF
few TRBJ2-1 . TRBV7-2 TGTGCCAGCAGCTTTGCGGCTCCCTACAATGAGCAGTTCTTC CASSFAAPYNEQFF
. TRBJ1-4 TRBD1 TRBV5-1 TGCGCCAGCAGCTCACCGGGACAGGGTGAAAAACTGTTTTTT CASSSPGQGEKLFF
. TRBJ2-3 TRBD2 TRBV10-3 TGTGCCATCAGTGCCCGGGGGGGCACAGATACGCAGTATTTT CAISARGGTDTQYF
. TRBJ2-7 . TRBV6-2/TRBV6-3 TGTGCCAGCAGTAACTCCTACGAGCAGTACTTC CASSNSYEQYF
few TRBJ2-7 . TRBV4-3 TGCGCCAGCAGCCAAGATCGACGGTCTGAGCAGTACTTC CASSQDRRSEQYF
. TRBJ2-3 . TRBV6-5 TGTGCCAGCCGCGGTCACACAGATACGCAGTATTTT CASRGHTDTQYF
. TRBJ1-5 . TRBV10-3 TGTGCCATCAGTGAGTCGGGAAATCAGCCCCAGCATTTT CAISESGNQPQHF
. TRBJ1-2 . TRBV7-2 TGTGCCAGCAGCTTAGCGGGGGTCCCTAACTATGGCTACACCTTC CASSLAGVPNYGYTF
few TRBJ2-1 . TRBV9 TGTGCCAGCAGCCCCTGGGAGATCTGGGGGGTTGGTAATGAGCAGTTCTTC CASSPWEIWGVGNEQFF
. TRBJ1-2 . TRBV12-3/TRBV12-4 TGTGCCAGCAGTTCCCGGACATCTTATGGCTACACCTTC CASSSRTSYGYTF
few TRBJ2-2 TRBD1 TRBV28 TGTGCCAGCAGTTTCTGGACAGGGGGGACCGGGGAGCTGTTTTTT CASSFWTGGTGELFF
few TRBJ1-2 . TRBV29-1 TGCAGCGTTGTAACAGGGTCCGACTATGGCTACACCTTC CSVVTGSDYGYTF